The rows below give T cell receptor beta chains drawn from one sample of a study of blood T cell repertoires in COVID-19. Profiling relied on immunoSEQ multiplex PCR, and the TCRdb table lists in-frame clones only, not all of them. This table has approximately 170,000 clones, about 83% appearing once. The sequenced material came from peripheral blood. These receptors were obtained from a woman of 80 years or more with acute or convalescent COVID-19. Both conserved end residues are trimmed from each CDR3. Fields, in order: V gene, J gene, CDR3 protein.

TRBV4-1,TRBJ2-4,ASSQAAGVAKNIQY
TRBV7-6,TRBJ1-3,ASSLAGQQSGNTIY
TRBV15,TRBJ2-5,ATSRDRWLAGGPGY
TRBV3-1/TRBV3-2,TRBJ2-1,ASSQDRADNEQF
TRBV20-1,TRBJ2-1,SARGLGEQF
TRBV10-3,TRBJ1-1,AITSDRGDTEAF
TRBV4-1,TRBJ2-1,ASSRWTSGEIRSYNEQF
TRBV6-2/TRBV6-3,TRBJ2-1,ASSASGGYNEQF
TRBV11-3,TRBJ2-5,ASSFTGGAGETQY
TRBV5-5,TRBJ2-1,ASSLMSFRGEQF
TRBV7-2,TRBJ1-2,ASSPTRGYTYGYT
TRBV5-4,TRBJ2-3,ASSLTIGTDTQY
TRBV11-2,TRBJ1-4,ASSQWTVTNEKLF
TRBV9,TRBJ2-3,ASSGQGLTDTQY
TRBV7-2,TRBJ2-7,ASSLASGNYEQY
TRBV19,TRBJ2-7,ASSISIVYEQY
TRBV30,TRBJ1-3,AWSVPRASGNTIY
TRBV27,TRBJ1-5,ASSLGQRPSDNQPQH
TRBV9,TRBJ1-6,ASTGVFGSPLH
TRBV19,TRBJ1-1,ASSRHSTDTEAF
TRBV6-5,TRBJ1-6,ASKGGQANSPLH
TRBV19,TRBJ2-1,ASTMTGGDLSSYNEQF
TRBV5-1,TRBJ1-3,ASSSLTSSGNTIY
TRBV5-6,TRBJ1-3,ASSPRTGFLSGNTIY
TRBV6-5,TRBJ1-4,ASSHQTTNEKLF
TRBV9,TRBJ2-5,ASTYSGGNQETQY
TRBV6-2/TRBV6-3,TRBJ2-5,ASSYTKRGGPLGETQY